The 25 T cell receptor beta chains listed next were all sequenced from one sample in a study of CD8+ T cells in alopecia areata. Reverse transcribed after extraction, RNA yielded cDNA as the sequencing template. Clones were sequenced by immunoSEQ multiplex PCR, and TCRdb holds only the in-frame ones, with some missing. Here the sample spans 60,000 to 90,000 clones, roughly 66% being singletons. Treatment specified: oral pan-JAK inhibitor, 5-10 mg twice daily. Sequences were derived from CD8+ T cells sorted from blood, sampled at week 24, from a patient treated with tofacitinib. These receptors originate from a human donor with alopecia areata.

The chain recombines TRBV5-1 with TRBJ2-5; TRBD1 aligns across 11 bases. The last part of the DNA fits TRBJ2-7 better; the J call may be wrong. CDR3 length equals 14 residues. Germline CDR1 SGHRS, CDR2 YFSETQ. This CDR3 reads CASSYRTGGPEQYF. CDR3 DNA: TGCGCCAGCAGCTACCGGACAGGGGGCCCCGAGCAGTACTTC.

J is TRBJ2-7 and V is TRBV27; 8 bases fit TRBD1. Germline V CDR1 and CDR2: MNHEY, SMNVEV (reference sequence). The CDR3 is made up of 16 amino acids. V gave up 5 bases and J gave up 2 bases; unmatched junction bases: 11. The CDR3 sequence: CASSPGGSGLAYEQYF. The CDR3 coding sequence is TGTGCCAGCAGTCCAGGGGGCAGTGGCCTAGCCTACGAGCAGTACTTC.

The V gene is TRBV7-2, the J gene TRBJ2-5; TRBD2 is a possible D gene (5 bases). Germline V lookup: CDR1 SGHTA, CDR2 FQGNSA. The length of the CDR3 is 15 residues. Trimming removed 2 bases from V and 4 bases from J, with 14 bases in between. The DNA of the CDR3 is TGTGCCAGCAGCTTAAACCTAGCCAAGCGAGAGACCCAGTACTTC. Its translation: CASSLNLAKRETQYF.

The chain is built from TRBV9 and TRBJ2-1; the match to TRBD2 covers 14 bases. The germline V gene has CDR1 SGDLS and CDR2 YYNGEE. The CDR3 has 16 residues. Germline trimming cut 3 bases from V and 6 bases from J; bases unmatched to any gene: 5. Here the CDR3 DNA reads TGTGCCAGCAGCGGCTACGGGACTAGCGGGAGCAATGAGCAGTTCTTC. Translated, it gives CASSGYGTSGSNEQFF.

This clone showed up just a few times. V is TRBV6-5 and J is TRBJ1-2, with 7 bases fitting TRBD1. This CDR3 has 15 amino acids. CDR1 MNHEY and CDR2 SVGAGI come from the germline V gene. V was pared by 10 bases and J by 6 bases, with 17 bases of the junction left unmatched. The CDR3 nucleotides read TGTGCCATCAGGCCGGGGACAGAAAATGAACATGGCTACACCTTC. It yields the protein CAIRPGTENEHGYTF.

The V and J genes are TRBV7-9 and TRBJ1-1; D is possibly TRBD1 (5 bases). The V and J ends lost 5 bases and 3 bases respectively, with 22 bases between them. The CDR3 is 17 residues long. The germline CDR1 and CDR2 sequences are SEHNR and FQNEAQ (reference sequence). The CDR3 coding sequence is TGTGCCAGCAGCCGCAGAGGCGGGGGGACGTTGGACACTGAAGCTTTCTTT. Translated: CASSRRGGGTLDTEAFF.

The CDR3 region has the DNA TGTGCCAGCAGCCCCGAGGTAAACACTGAAGCTTTCTTT. It specifies CASSPEVNTEAFF. V and J are TRBV5-5 and TRBJ1-1; the D is unclear. Germline V gene sequence: CDR1 SGHKS, CDR2 YYEKEE (reference sequence). Trimming pared 4 bases from V and 2 bases from J, leaving 9 bases between. This CDR3 has 13 residues.

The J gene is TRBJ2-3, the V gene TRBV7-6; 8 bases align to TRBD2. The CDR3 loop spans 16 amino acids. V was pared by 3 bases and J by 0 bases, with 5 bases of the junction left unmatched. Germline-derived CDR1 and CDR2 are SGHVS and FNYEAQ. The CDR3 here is CASSLSGGLSTDTQYF. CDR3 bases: TGTGCCAGCAGCTTGTCGGGGGGGCTAAGCACAGATACGCAGTATTTT. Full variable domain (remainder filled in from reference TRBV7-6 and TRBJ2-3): GAGVSQSPRYKVTKRGQDVALRCDPISGHVSLYWYRQALGQGPEFLTYFNYEAQQDKSGLPNDRFSAERPEGSISTLTIQRTEQRDSAMYRCASSLSGGLSTDTQYFGPGTRLTVL.

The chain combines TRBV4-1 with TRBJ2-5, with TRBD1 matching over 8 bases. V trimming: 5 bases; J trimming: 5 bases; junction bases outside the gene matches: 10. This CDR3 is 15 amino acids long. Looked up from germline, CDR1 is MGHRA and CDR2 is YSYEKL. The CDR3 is CASSNTGTGGETQYF. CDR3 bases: TGCGCCAGCAGCAATACCGGGACAGGAGGCGAGACCCAGTACTTC.

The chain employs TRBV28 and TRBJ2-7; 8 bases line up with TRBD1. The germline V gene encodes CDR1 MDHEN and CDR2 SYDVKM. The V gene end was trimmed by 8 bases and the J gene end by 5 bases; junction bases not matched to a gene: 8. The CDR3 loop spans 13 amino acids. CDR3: CASSIQGANEQYF. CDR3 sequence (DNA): TGTGCCAGCTCTATTCAGGGGGCGAACGAGCAGTACTTC.

CDR3 sequence reads: CASSPLNTGELFF. CDR3 nucleotide sequence: TGTGCCAGCAGTCCCCTAAACACCGGGGAGCTGTTTTTT. J is TRBJ2-2 and V is TRBV27; no firm D call. Germline V lookup: CDR1 MNHEY, CDR2 SMNVEV (reference sequence). The CDR3 length is 13 residues. V lost 5 bases and J 2 bases, leaving 6 bases between the germline ends.

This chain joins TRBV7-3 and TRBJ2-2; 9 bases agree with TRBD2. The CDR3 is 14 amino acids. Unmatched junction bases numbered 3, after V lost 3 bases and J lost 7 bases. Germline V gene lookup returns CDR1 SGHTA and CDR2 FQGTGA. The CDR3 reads CASSLGLARGELFF. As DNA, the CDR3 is TGTGCCAGCAGCTTGGGACTAGCTCGCGGGGAGCTGTTTTTT.

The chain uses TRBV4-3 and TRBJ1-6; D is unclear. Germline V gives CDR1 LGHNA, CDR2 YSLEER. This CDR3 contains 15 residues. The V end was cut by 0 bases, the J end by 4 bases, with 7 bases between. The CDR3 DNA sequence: TGCGCCAGCAGCCAAGATGGCCAGTATAATTCACCCCTCCACTTT. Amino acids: CASSQDGQYNSPLHF.

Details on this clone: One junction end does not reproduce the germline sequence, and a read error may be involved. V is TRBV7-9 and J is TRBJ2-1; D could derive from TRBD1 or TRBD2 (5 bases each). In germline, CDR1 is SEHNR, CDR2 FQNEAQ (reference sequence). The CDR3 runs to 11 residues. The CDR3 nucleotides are TGTGCCAGCAGCTTGGGGACCCAGCGGATCTTC. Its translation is CASSLGTQRIF.

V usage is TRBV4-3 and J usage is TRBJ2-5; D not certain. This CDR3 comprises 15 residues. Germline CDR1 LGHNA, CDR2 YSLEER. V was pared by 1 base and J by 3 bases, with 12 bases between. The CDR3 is CASSQVLYAEETQYF. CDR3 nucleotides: TGCGCCAGCAGCCAAGTTCTGTACGCCGAAGAGACCCAGTACTTC.

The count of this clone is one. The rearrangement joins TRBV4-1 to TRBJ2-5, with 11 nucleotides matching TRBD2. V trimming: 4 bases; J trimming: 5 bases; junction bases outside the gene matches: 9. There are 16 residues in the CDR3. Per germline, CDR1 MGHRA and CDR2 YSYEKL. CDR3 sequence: CASSPSTSGVGETQYF. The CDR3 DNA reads TGCGCCAGCAGCCCATCGACTAGCGGGGTCGGGGAGACCCAGTACTTC.

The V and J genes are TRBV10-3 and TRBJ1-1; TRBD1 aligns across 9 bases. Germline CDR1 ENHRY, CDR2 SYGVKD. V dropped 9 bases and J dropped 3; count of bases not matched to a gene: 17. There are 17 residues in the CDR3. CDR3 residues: CAISQKPGQGPDTEAFF. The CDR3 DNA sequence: TGTGCCATTTCACAAAAGCCGGGACAGGGCCCGGACACTGAAGCTTTCTTT.

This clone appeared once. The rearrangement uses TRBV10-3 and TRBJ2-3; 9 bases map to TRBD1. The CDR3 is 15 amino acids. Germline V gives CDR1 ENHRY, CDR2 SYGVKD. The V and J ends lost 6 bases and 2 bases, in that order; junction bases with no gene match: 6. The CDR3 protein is CAISGGQGDTDTQYF. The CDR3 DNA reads TGTGCCATCAGCGGGGGACAGGGCGACACAGATACGCAGTATTTT.

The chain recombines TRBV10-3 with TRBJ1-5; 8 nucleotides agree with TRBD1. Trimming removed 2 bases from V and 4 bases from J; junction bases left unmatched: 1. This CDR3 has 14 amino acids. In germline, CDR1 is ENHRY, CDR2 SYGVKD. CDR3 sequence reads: CAISEDRGNQPQHF. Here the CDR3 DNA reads TGTGCCATCAGTGAGGACAGGGGAAATCAGCCCCAGCATTTT.

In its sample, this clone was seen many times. DNA for the CDR3: TGTGCCAGCAGTTTTGGGTTAGGGTGGGATGAGCAGTTCTTC. This codes for CASSFGLGWDEQFF. This rearrangement joins TRBV28 to TRBJ2-1; D is unclear. Looked up from germline, CDR1 is MDHEN and CDR2 is SYDVKM. This CDR3 has 14 residues. V was clipped by 3 bases and J by 8 bases, with 14 bases between them.

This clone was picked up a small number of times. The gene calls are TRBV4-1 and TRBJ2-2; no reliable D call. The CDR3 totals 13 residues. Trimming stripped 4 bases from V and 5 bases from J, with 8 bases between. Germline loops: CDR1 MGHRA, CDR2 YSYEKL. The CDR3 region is CASSLSQTGELFF. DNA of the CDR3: TGCGCCAGCAGCCTTAGCCAAACCGGGGAGCTGTTTTTT.

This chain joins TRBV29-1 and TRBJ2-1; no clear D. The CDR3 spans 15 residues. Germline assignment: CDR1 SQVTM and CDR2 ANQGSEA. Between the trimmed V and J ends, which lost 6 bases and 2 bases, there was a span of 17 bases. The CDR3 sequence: CSVDDLTRTYNEQFF. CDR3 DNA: TGCAGCGTGGACGACCTCACAAGAACCTACAATGAGCAGTTCTTC.

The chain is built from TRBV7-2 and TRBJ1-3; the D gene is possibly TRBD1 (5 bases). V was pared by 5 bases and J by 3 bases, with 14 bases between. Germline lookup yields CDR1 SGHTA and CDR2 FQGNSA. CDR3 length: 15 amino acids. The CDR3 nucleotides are TGTGCCAGCAGCCCCGGGAGAGGGGTTGGAAACACCATATATTTT. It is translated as CASSPGRGVGNTIYF.

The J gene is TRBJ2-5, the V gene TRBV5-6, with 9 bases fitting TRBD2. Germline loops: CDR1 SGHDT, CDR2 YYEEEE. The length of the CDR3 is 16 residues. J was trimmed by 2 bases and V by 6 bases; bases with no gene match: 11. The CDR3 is CASTQGGGAQQETQYF. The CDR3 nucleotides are TGTGCCAGCACACAGGGCGGGGGGGCCCAACAAGAGACCCAGTACTTC.

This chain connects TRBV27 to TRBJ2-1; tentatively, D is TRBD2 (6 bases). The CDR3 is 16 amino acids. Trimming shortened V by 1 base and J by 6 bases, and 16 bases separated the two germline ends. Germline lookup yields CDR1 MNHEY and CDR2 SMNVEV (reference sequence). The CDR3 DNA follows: TGTGCCAGCAGTTTATTCACGCCGGGGGTACGCAATGAGCAGTTCTTC. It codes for CASSLFTPGVRNEQFF.